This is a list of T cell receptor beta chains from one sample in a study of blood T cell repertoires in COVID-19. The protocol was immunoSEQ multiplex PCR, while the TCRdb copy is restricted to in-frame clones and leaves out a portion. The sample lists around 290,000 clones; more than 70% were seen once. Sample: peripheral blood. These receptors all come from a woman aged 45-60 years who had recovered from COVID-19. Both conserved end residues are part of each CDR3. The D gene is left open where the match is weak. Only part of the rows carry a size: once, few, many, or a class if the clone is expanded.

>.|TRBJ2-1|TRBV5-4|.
TGTGCCAGCAGCTTGGCTCAGGACTCCTACAATGAGCAGTTCTTC
CASSLAQDSYNEQFF
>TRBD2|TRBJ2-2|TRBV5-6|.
TGTGCCAGCAGCTTCGGACGGGAGGGCTACACCGGGGAGCTGTTTTTT
CASSFGREGYTGELFF
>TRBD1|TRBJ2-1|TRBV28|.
TGTGCCAGCAGTGCTATCGGGACAGGGAACCACAATGAGCAGTTCTTC
CASSAIGTGNHNEQFF
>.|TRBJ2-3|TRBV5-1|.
TGCGCCAGCAGCTTGACGACGCGGGGCCCAGATACGCAGTATTTT
CASSLTTRGPDTQYF
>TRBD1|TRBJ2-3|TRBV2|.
TGTGCCAGCAGTGACCCGGGACAGGGCACAGATACGCAGTATTTT
CASSDPGQGTDTQYF
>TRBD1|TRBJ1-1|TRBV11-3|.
TGTGCCAGCAGCTTCGGACAGGGAAGTACTGAAGCTTTCTTT
CASSFGQGSTEAFF
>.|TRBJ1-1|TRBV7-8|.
TGTGCCAGCAGCTCGTACTTTCCGAACACTGAAGCTTTCTTT
CASSSYFPNTEAFF
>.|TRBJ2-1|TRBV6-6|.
TGTGCCAGCAGTCTCGAAGCGAGTTCCTACAATGAGCAGTTCTTC
CASSLEASSYNEQFF
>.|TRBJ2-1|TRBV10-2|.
TGCGCCAGCAGTGCCGGTAGCTCCTACAATGAGCAGTTCTTC
CASSAGSSYNEQFF
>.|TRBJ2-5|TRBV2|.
TGTGCCAGTAGAGGCCTATCGGAGACCCAGTACTTC
CASRGLSETQYF
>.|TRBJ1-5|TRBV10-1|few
TGCGCCAGCAGTGAGAAGTTAGTTTACAATCAGCCCCAGCATTTT
CASSEKLVYNQPQHF
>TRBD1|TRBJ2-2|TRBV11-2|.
TGTGCCAGCAGCTTGAGACAGGGGCGGCACACCGGGGAGCTGTTTTTT
CASSLRQGRHTGELFF
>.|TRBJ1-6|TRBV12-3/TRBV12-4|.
TGTGCCAGCGGAATTGGGGAGCCCCAGCCCCTCCACTTT
CASGIGEPQPLHF
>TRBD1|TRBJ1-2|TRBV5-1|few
TGCGCCAGCAGCCTACAGGGGGCTGGCTACACCTTC
CASSLQGAGYTF
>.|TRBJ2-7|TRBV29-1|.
TGCAGCGCTACAGGTGACTCTTCCTACGAGCAGTACTTC
CSATGDSSYEQYF
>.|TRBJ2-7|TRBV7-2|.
TGTGCCAGCAGCAGAACCGGCGGGGGCCCCTACGAGCAGTACTTC
CASSRTGGGPYEQYF
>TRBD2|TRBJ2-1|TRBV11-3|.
TGTGCCAGCAGCCAAACTAGCGGGGCGAACAATGAGCAGTTCTTC
CASSQTSGANNEQFF
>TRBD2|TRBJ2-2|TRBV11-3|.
TGTGCCAGTAAAGCTAGCGGGAGAAAGGGGACCGGGGAGCTGTTTTTT
CASKASGRKGTGELFF
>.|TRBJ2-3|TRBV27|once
TGTGCCAGCAGTTACATACAGGGTGCTAGCACAGATACGCAGTATTTT
CASSYIQGASTDTQYF
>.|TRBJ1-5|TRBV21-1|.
TGTGCCCGCCCCCGGGGGGAGGCGAAGCAGCCCCAGCATTTT
CARPRGEAKQPQHF
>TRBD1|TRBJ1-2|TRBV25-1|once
TGTGCCAGCAGCCACACAGCAACAGGGGACTATGGCTACACCTTC
CASSHTATGDYGYTF
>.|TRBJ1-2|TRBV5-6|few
TGTGCCAGCAGCTTGGATTTGCCCGCCCGAGGCTATGGCTACACCTTC
CASSLDLPARGYGYTF
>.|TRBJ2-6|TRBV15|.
TGTGCCACCAGCAGAGAGGCCGGGGCCAACGTCCTGACTTTC
CATSREAGANVLTF
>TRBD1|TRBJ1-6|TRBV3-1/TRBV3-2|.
TGTGCCAGCAGGGGACAGGGGGCCTCTAATTCACCCCTCCACTTT
CASRGQGASNSPLHF
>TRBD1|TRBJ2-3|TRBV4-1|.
TGCGCCAGCAGCCCTCCGGGACAGGGGCTGTCGGGCCCTTTGGGTACGCAGTATTTT
CASSPPGQGLSGPLGTQYF
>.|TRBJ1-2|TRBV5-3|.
TGTGCCAGAAGCGGAAGGACAGAGATAACTAACTATGGCTACACCTTC
CARSGRTEITNYGYTF
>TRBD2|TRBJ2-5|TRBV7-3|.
TGTGCCAGCAGCCCAACTAGCGGGAGAGAGACCCAGTACTTC
CASSPTSGRETQYF
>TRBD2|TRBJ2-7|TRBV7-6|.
TGTGCCAGCAGCTCTAGCGGGGGGCCGACCTACGAGCAGTACTTC
CASSSSGGPTYEQYF
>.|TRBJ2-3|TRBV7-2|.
TGTGCCAGCAGCTCTCCTAACACAGATACGCAGTATTTT
CASSSPNTDTQYF
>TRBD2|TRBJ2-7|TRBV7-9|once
TGTGCCAGCAGCAGTTCTCGGACTAGCGGCTACGAGCAGTACTTC
CASSSSRTSGYEQYF
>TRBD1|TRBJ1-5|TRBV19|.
TGTGCCAGTAGCCCTATAGACAGGGGGCCAGGTTACCAGCCCCAGCATTTT
CASSPIDRGPGYQPQHF
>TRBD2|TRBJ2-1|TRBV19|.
TGTGCCAGTAGTTCATTGGGACTAGCGGGAGGGTACAATGAGCAGTTCTTC
CASSSLGLAGGYNEQFF
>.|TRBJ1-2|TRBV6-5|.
TGTGCCAGCAGAGTCACAGGGAAGATGGGCTACACCTTC
CASRVTGKMGYTF
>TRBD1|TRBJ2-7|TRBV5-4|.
TGTGCCAGCAGCTCCAACAGGGGGCGATTAGTCTACGAGCAGTACTTC
CASSSNRGRLVYEQYF
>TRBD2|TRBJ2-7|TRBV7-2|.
TGTGCCAGCAGCCCCGCAGCGGGAGGGGACGAGCAGTACTTC
CASSPAAGGDEQYF
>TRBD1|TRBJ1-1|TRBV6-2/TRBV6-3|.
TGTGCCAGCAGTAGGACCGGGACAGGGGCCTGGATGAACACTGAAGCTTTCTTT
CASSRTGTGAWMNTEAFF
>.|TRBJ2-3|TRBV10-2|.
TGCGCCAGCAAGGACAGTGATACGCAGTATTTT
CASKDSDTQYF
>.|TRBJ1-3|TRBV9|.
TGTGCCAGCAGCGTACACGGCTCTGGAAACACCATATATTTT
CASSVHGSGNTIYF
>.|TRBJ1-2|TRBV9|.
TGTGCCAGCAGCGTAGATCGGGACTATGGCTACACCTTC
CASSVDRDYGYTF
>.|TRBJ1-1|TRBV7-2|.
TGTGCCAGCAGCTTAGGACAGGCGGCGGTTGAAGCTTTCTTT
CASSLGQAAVEAFF
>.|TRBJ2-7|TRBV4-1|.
TGCGCCAGCAGCCAAGAGCAAGCGGCCCCCTACGAGCAGTACTTC
CASSQEQAAPYEQYF
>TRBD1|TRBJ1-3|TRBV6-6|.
TGTGCCAGCAGTCTCGACAGGGGGTCGCCCTCCAACTCTGGAAACACCATATATTTT
CASSLDRGSPSNSGNTIYF
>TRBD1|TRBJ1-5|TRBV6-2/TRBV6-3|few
TGTGCCAGCAGTTACGAGGCTGGCAGGGGGCTTACTAAGCCCCAGCATTTT
CASSYEAGRGLTKPQHF
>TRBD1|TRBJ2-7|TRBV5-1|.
TGCGCCAGCAGTCCCGTGACCGGGACAGGGGGAGAGCAGTACTTC
CASSPVTGTGGEQYF
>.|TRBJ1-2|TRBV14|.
TGTGCCAGCAGCCAATTCAGGGTGAACTATGGCTACACCTTC
CASSQFRVNYGYTF
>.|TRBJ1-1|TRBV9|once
TGTGCCAGCAGCGTAGATACGGGGAACACTGAAGCTTTCTTT
CASSVDTGNTEAFF
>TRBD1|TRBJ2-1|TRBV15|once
TGTGCCACCAGCAGAGATTTGAGGGGGCAGGCGGGTGAGCAGTTCTTC
CATSRDLRGQAGEQFF
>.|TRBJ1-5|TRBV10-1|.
TGCGCCAGCACGGGGAAGGAGCGGGCATGGAATCAGCCCCAGCATTTT
CASTGKERAWNQPQHF
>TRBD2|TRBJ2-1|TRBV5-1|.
TGCGCCAGCAAAGTAGGGACTAGCGGGAGGAATGAGCAGTTCTTC
CASKVGTSGRNEQFF
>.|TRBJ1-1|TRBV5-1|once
TGCGCCAGCAGCTTGAATGGGGGGGTCAACACTGAAGCTTTCTTT
CASSLNGGVNTEAFF
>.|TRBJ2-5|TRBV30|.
TGTGCCTGGAGTGTAACACCGTCTTATACGGGGGAGACCCAGTACTTC
CAWSVTPSYTGETQYF
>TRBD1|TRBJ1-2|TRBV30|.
TGTGCCTGGGCGGACAGGGCTGGCTATGGCTACACCTTC
CAWADRAGYGYTF
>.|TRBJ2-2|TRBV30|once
TGTGCCTGGACCCCTAGGGGCGCGGTGAACACCGGGGAGCTGTTTTTT
CAWTPRGAVNTGELFF
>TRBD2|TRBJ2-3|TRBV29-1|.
TGCAGCGTGGGGCGGTCTAGCGCCCGGGGGGGAGATACGCAGTATTTT
CSVGRSSARGGDTQYF
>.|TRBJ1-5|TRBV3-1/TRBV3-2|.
TGTGCCAGCAGCCTCATCCAGATGGCCCATCAGCCCCAGCATTTT
CASSLIQMAHQPQHF
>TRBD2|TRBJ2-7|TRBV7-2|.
TGTGCCAGCAGCTCCCAGAGCGGGAGTATATACGAGCAGTACTTC
CASSSQSGSIYEQYF
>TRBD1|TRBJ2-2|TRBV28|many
TGTGCCAGCAGTTTAATCAGGGGGCCGGGCGGGGAGCTGTTTTTT
CASSLIRGPGGELFF